The subject of this entry is one TCR beta chain. The data derive from a study of CD8 T cells in Susac syndrome. This CDR3 is built from 12 residues. Looked up from germline, CDR1 is DFQATT and CDR2 is SNEGSKA (reference sequence). V lost 4 bases and J lost 5, with 11 bases in between. RNA amounts of about 0.5 to 1 ug underwent reverse transcription with random hexamers. TCRdb re-derived calls from the immunoSEQ multiplex PCR reads in MiXCR, one entry per CDR3 protein. The sample holds approximately 110,000 distinct CDR3 sequences, just under 95% seen once. The clonotype was recovered from a human donor in good health. The sample consisted of CD4+ T cells from PBMCs. The chain uses TRBV20-1 and TRBJ1-1; no clear D. For the CDR3, the DNA is TGCAGTGCTATCGGCAGAGCTACTGAAGCTTTCTTT. Translating it yields CSAIGRATEAFF.